These T cell receptor beta chains were read from a single sample in a study of beta chain features in type 1 diabetes. Assay: immunoSEQ multiplex PCR; the TCRdb copy retains only in-frame clones and omits some. This sample has 600,000 or so clones, with roughly 12% found just once. The specimen was naive CD4+ T cells from blood. These TCRs come from a man aged 30 to 39 with type 1 diabetes. Each CDR3 is given with its conserved first and last residue. Fields, in order: CDR3 length, D gene, J gene, V gene, clone size, CDR3 DNA, CDR3 protein. A D gene is named only where the DNA matches it firmly. The size of a clone is reported for some rows only, either as once, few or many, or as a class for expanded clones.

cdr3_length: 13
d_call: -
j_call: TRBJ1-4
v_call: TRBV5-1
clone_size: -
cdr3_nt: TGCGCCAGCAGCTTACAGGGTAATGAAAAACTGTTTTTT
cdr3_aa: CASSLQGNEKLFF

cdr3_length: 14
d_call: -
j_call: TRBJ1-6
v_call: TRBV5-1
clone_size: few
cdr3_nt: TGCGCCAGCAGCTCGGACATGTATAATTCACCCCTCCACTTT
cdr3_aa: CASSSDMYNSPLHF

cdr3_length: 13
d_call: -
j_call: TRBJ1-4
v_call: TRBV29-1
clone_size: few
cdr3_nt: TGCAGCGCCCGGGGGCTCTTTAATGAAAAACTGTTTTTT
cdr3_aa: CSARGLFNEKLFF

cdr3_length: 20
d_call: -
j_call: TRBJ2-1
v_call: TRBV7-8
clone_size: few
cdr3_nt: TGTGCCAGCAGCTTAGAGAGGGAAAGGTCGTATGAGTGGATAGTCAATGAGCAGTTCTTC
cdr3_aa: CASSLERERSYEWIVNEQFF

cdr3_length: 16
d_call: TRBD2
j_call: TRBJ2-3
v_call: TRBV11-2
clone_size: few
cdr3_nt: TGTGCCAGCAGCTTACGGCTAGCGGGGGACACAGATACGCAGTATTTT
cdr3_aa: CASSLRLAGDTDTQYF

cdr3_length: 13
d_call: TRBD1
j_call: TRBJ1-1
v_call: TRBV4-2
clone_size: -
cdr3_nt: TGTGCCAGCAAGAGGACAGGGGTCACTGAAGCTTTCTTT
cdr3_aa: CASKRTGVTEAFF

cdr3_length: 14
d_call: -
j_call: TRBJ1-4
v_call: TRBV7-6
clone_size: -
cdr3_nt: TGTGCCAGCAGCTTACAGGACAGCAATGAAAAACTGTTTTTT
cdr3_aa: CASSLQDSNEKLFF

cdr3_length: 15
d_call: TRBD1
j_call: TRBJ2-7
v_call: TRBV28
clone_size: -
cdr3_nt: TGTGCCAGCAGTTTAAATCCGGGACAGATCTACGAGCAGTACTTC
cdr3_aa: CASSLNPGQIYEQYF

cdr3_length: 15
d_call: TRBD1
j_call: TRBJ1-2
v_call: TRBV7-2
clone_size: -
cdr3_nt: TGTGCCAGCAGCTTAGGGGACAGGGGTGTTTATGGCTACACCTTC
cdr3_aa: CASSLGDRGVYGYTF

cdr3_length: 15
d_call: -
j_call: TRBJ2-6
v_call: TRBV7-6
clone_size: few
cdr3_nt: TGTGCCAGCAGCTTAAGGCCCCCGGGGGCCAACGTCCTGACTTTC
cdr3_aa: CASSLRPPGANVLTF

cdr3_length: 13
d_call: TRBD1
j_call: TRBJ1-2
v_call: TRBV5-6
clone_size: few
cdr3_nt: TGTGCCAGCAGCTCCACGGACAGGGCTGGCTACACCTTC
cdr3_aa: CASSSTDRAGYTF

cdr3_length: 12
d_call: -
j_call: TRBJ2-1
v_call: TRBV28
clone_size: -
cdr3_nt: TGTGCCAGCAGTTCCCAGGGTCATGAGCAGTTCTTC
cdr3_aa: CASSSQGHEQFF

cdr3_length: 14
d_call: TRBD1
j_call: TRBJ1-2
v_call: TRBV28
clone_size: few
cdr3_nt: TGTGCCAGCAGTTACGACAGGGTCCCTTATGGCTACACCTTC
cdr3_aa: CASSYDRVPYGYTF

cdr3_length: 14
d_call: -
j_call: TRBJ2-3
v_call: TRBV27
clone_size: few
cdr3_nt: TGTGCCAGCAGTTTTAGTCGCAACACAGATACGCAGTATTTT
cdr3_aa: CASSFSRNTDTQYF

cdr3_length: 18
d_call: -
j_call: TRBJ2-3
v_call: TRBV7-9
clone_size: -
cdr3_nt: TGTGCCAGCAGCCCGTCCTACGGTGGGACCGCCCGTTGGGATACGCAGTATTTT
cdr3_aa: CASSPSYGGTARWDTQYF

cdr3_length: 13
d_call: -
j_call: TRBJ1-1
v_call: TRBV28
clone_size: few
cdr3_nt: TGTGCCAGCAGGCCCGCTAAGAACACTGAAGCTTTCTTT
cdr3_aa: CASRPAKNTEAFF

cdr3_length: 14
d_call: -
j_call: TRBJ1-1
v_call: TRBV5-4
clone_size: -
cdr3_nt: TGTGCCAGCAGCTTGAAAGATAGCCACACTGAAGCTTTCTTT
cdr3_aa: CASSLKDSHTEAFF

cdr3_length: 15
d_call: -
j_call: TRBJ2-5
v_call: TRBV25-1
clone_size: few
cdr3_nt: TGTGCCAGCAGTGAATGGGGCAGGGTAGCGGAGACCCAGTACTTC
cdr3_aa: CASSEWGRVAETQYF

cdr3_length: 14
d_call: -
j_call: TRBJ2-3
v_call: TRBV11-2
clone_size: -
cdr3_nt: TGTGCCAGCAGCTTAGGAGGGCCGAGAGATACGCAGTATTTT
cdr3_aa: CASSLGGPRDTQYF

cdr3_length: 15
d_call: -
j_call: TRBJ2-5
v_call: TRBV4-3
clone_size: few
cdr3_nt: TGCGCCAGCAGCCAAGAAACGACGGGGCTGGAGACCCAGTACTTC
cdr3_aa: CASSQETTGLETQYF

cdr3_length: 14
d_call: TRBD1
j_call: TRBJ2-1
v_call: TRBV10-3
clone_size: few
cdr3_nt: TGTGCCATAGGCTACGGGACAGGGGCCAATGAGCAGTTCTTC
cdr3_aa: CAIGYGTGANEQFF

cdr3_length: 17
d_call: TRBD2
j_call: TRBJ2-1
v_call: TRBV30
clone_size: few
cdr3_nt: TGTGCCTGGAGTCCCGGGACTAGCGTGGGGTCCTACAATGAGCAGTTCTTC
cdr3_aa: CAWSPGTSVGSYNEQFF

cdr3_length: 12
d_call: -
j_call: TRBJ2-1
v_call: TRBV7-9
clone_size: -
cdr3_nt: TGTGCCAGCAGCTTAGTCGCGACAGGGCAGTTCTTC
cdr3_aa: CASSLVATGQFF

cdr3_length: 15
d_call: -
j_call: TRBJ2-7
v_call: TRBV7-9
clone_size: -
cdr3_nt: TGTGCCAGCAGCTTAGCCTCTAGAGGGACCTACGAGCAGTACTTC
cdr3_aa: CASSLASRGTYEQYF

cdr3_length: 14
d_call: TRBD1
j_call: TRBJ2-5
v_call: TRBV5-1
clone_size: few
cdr3_nt: TGCGCCAGCAGCTCAGGACAGGGGCAAGAGACCCAGTACTTC
cdr3_aa: CASSSGQGQETQYF

cdr3_length: 15
d_call: -
j_call: TRBJ2-5
v_call: TRBV5-1
clone_size: few
cdr3_nt: TGCGCCAGCAGGGGGCCACCCATCTACCAAGAGACCCAGTACTTC
cdr3_aa: CASRGPPIYQETQYF

cdr3_length: 10
d_call: -
j_call: TRBJ1-5
v_call: TRBV5-6
clone_size: few
cdr3_nt: TGTGCCAGCACCTTTGAGCCCCAGCATTTT
cdr3_aa: CASTFEPQHF

cdr3_length: 13
d_call: -
j_call: TRBJ1-1
v_call: TRBV6-5
clone_size: few
cdr3_nt: TGTGCCAGCAGTAAACAGAGAGGCACTGAAGCTTTCTTT
cdr3_aa: CASSKQRGTEAFF

cdr3_length: 15
d_call: TRBD1
j_call: TRBJ2-3
v_call: TRBV7-2
clone_size: -
cdr3_nt: TGTGCCAGCAGCTCCCGGGACAGCTGGACAGATACGCAGTATTTT
cdr3_aa: CASSSRDSWTDTQYF

cdr3_length: 15
d_call: -
j_call: TRBJ1-5
v_call: TRBV25-1
clone_size: few
cdr3_nt: TGTGCCAGTCAGGGTTTACCCGGGAGGGATCAGCCCCAGCATTTT
cdr3_aa: CASQGLPGRDQPQHF

cdr3_length: 14
d_call: TRBD1
j_call: TRBJ1-4
v_call: TRBV18
clone_size: few
cdr3_nt: TGTGCCAGCTCATCAGGGGGAGTCGATGAAAAACTGTTTTTT
cdr3_aa: CASSSGGVDEKLFF

cdr3_length: 13
d_call: -
j_call: TRBJ1-3
v_call: TRBV29-1
clone_size: few
cdr3_nt: TGCAGCGTAGTACAGCGCTCTGGAAACACCATATATTTT
cdr3_aa: CSVVQRSGNTIYF

cdr3_length: 14
d_call: -
j_call: TRBJ2-3
v_call: TRBV5-4
clone_size: -
cdr3_nt: TGTGCCAGCAGCGGGAACTTCGGCACAGATACGCAGTATTTT
cdr3_aa: CASSGNFGTDTQYF

cdr3_length: 12
d_call: -
j_call: TRBJ1-2
v_call: TRBV28
clone_size: few
cdr3_nt: TGTGCCAGCAGCCCCAGCCACTATGGCTACACCTTC
cdr3_aa: CASSPSHYGYTF

cdr3_length: 15
d_call: TRBD1
j_call: TRBJ1-3
v_call: TRBV30
clone_size: -
cdr3_nt: TGTGCCTGGGATCAAACAGGGGTTGGAGGAAACACCATATATTTT
cdr3_aa: CAWDQTGVGGNTIYF

cdr3_length: 18
d_call: TRBD1
j_call: TRBJ1-2
v_call: TRBV7-9
clone_size: few
cdr3_nt: TGTGCCAGCAGTTTATCTACCGGGACAGGGGGATCCAACTATGGCTACACCTTC
cdr3_aa: CASSLSTGTGGSNYGYTF

cdr3_length: 14
d_call: -
j_call: TRBJ1-5
v_call: TRBV5-4
clone_size: -
cdr3_nt: TGTGCCAGCAGCTTGGGTGGAGGGGATAAGCCCCAGCATTTT
cdr3_aa: CASSLGGGDKPQHF

cdr3_length: 13
d_call: -
j_call: TRBJ1-5
v_call: TRBV19
clone_size: few
cdr3_nt: TGTGCCAGTAGTACACAGGGAGATCAGCCCCAGCATTTT
cdr3_aa: CASSTQGDQPQHF

cdr3_length: 17
d_call: TRBD1
j_call: TRBJ1-2
v_call: TRBV4-3
clone_size: few
cdr3_nt: TGCGCCAGCAGCCAAGCTCTACCGGGACAGGGGGCTTCTGGCTACACCTTC
cdr3_aa: CASSQALPGQGASGYTF

cdr3_length: 17
d_call: TRBD1
j_call: TRBJ1-6
v_call: TRBV27
clone_size: -
cdr3_nt: TGTGCCAGCAGTCCTCAACAGGGGGCCGACTATAATTCACCCCTCCACTTT
cdr3_aa: CASSPQQGADYNSPLHF

cdr3_length: 13
d_call: -
j_call: TRBJ1-6
v_call: TRBV21-1
clone_size: few
cdr3_nt: TGTGCCCCCAGAGGGTACTATAATTCACCCCTCCACTTT
cdr3_aa: CAPRGYYNSPLHF

cdr3_length: 14
d_call: -
j_call: TRBJ1-1
v_call: TRBV7-2
clone_size: -
cdr3_nt: TGTGCCAGCAGTCCTCGGTGGGGTACCACTGAAGCTTTCTTT
cdr3_aa: CASSPRWGTTEAFF

cdr3_length: 12
d_call: -
j_call: TRBJ2-2
v_call: TRBV10-3
clone_size: few
cdr3_nt: TGTGCCATCGGCCAGAACACCGGGGAGCTGTTTTTT
cdr3_aa: CAIGQNTGELFF

cdr3_length: 14
d_call: -
j_call: TRBJ1-5
v_call: TRBV11-2
clone_size: few
cdr3_nt: TGTGCCAGCAGCTTAGGTTCAGGGGAACGACCCCAGCATTTT
cdr3_aa: CASSLGSGERPQHF

cdr3_length: 16
d_call: TRBD2
j_call: TRBJ2-1
v_call: TRBV5-1
clone_size: -
cdr3_nt: TGCGCCACCCGGGATGACGGGGGGGCTGCATACAATGAGCAGTTCTTC
cdr3_aa: CATRDDGGAAYNEQFF

cdr3_length: 13
d_call: -
j_call: TRBJ2-3
v_call: TRBV27
clone_size: -
cdr3_nt: TGTGCCAGCAGTTCACCCGCCACAGATACGCAGTATTTT
cdr3_aa: CASSSPATDTQYF

cdr3_length: 15
d_call: -
j_call: TRBJ2-1
v_call: TRBV18
clone_size: -
cdr3_nt: TGTGCCAGCTCACCCTTTAGTAGCTCCTACAATGAGCAGTTCTTC
cdr3_aa: CASSPFSSSYNEQFF

cdr3_length: 14
d_call: TRBD1
j_call: TRBJ1-6
v_call: TRBV5-1
clone_size: few
cdr3_nt: TGCGCCAGCAGTTTGGGACAGGGGGATTCACCCCTCCACTTT
cdr3_aa: CASSLGQGDSPLHF

cdr3_length: 16
d_call: -
j_call: TRBJ2-1
v_call: TRBV4-3
clone_size: few
cdr3_nt: TGCGCCAGCAGCCAAGATCTAGGGAACAATTACAATGAGCAGTTCTTC
cdr3_aa: CASSQDLGNNYNEQFF

cdr3_length: 12
d_call: -
j_call: TRBJ2-7
v_call: TRBV5-1
clone_size: few
cdr3_nt: TGCGCCAGCAGCTGGAGAGGGGACGAGCAGTACTTC
cdr3_aa: CASSWRGDEQYF

cdr3_length: 15
d_call: -
j_call: TRBJ2-3
v_call: TRBV9
clone_size: -
cdr3_nt: TGTGCCAGCAGCCTCACCGGGACCACCACAGATACGCAGTATTTT
cdr3_aa: CASSLTGTTTDTQYF

cdr3_length: 15
d_call: TRBD1
j_call: TRBJ2-1
v_call: TRBV19
clone_size: few
cdr3_nt: TGTGCCAGTAGTATATGGACAGGCTCCTACAATGAGCAGTTCTTC
cdr3_aa: CASSIWTGSYNEQFF

cdr3_length: 14
d_call: -
j_call: TRBJ2-5
v_call: TRBV7-2
clone_size: -
cdr3_nt: TGTGCCAGCAGCTTAGCAGGGTGGGACGAGACCCAGTACTTC
cdr3_aa: CASSLAGWDETQYF

cdr3_length: 15
d_call: TRBD2
j_call: TRBJ2-1
v_call: TRBV25-1
clone_size: -
cdr3_nt: TGTGCCAGCAGTGAATTAGCGGGGTCCTACAATGAGCAGTTCTTC
cdr3_aa: CASSELAGSYNEQFF

cdr3_length: 14
d_call: -
j_call: TRBJ2-7
v_call: TRBV28
clone_size: -
cdr3_nt: TGTGCCAGCAGGCCGGGGACGTTGGAATACGAGCAGTACTTC
cdr3_aa: CASRPGTLEYEQYF